The rows below give T cell receptor beta chains drawn from one sample of a study of blood T cell repertoires in COVID-19. This table comes from immunoSEQ multiplex PCR, and its TCRdb copy is limited to in-frame clones, with some not included. The sample shows roughly 260,000 clones, approximately 86% of them seen only once. The specimen sequenced was peripheral blood. These receptors were obtained from a man in his forties or fifties who had recovered from COVID-19. Each CDR3 is given with its conserved first and last residue. Each record gives: D gene, clone size, J gene, V gene, CDR3 protein, CDR3 DNA. A D gene is named only where the DNA matches it firmly. Clone size is not always given. Where it is, it says once, few, many or a class for expanded clones.

>NA|NA|TRBJ2-3|TRBV9
CASSVATSDTQYF
TGTGCCAGCAGCGTAGCTACGTCGGATACGCAGTATTTT
>TRBD1|NA|TRBJ2-7|TRBV27
CASSGTGGFYEQYF
TGTGCCAGCAGCGGGACAGGGGGCTTTTACGAGCAGTACTTC
>TRBD1|once|TRBJ2-4|TRBV12-5
CAGGSAGWGQSDQNIQYF
TGTGCTGGTGGTTCCGCAGGGTGGGGACAGTCGGATCAAAACATTCAGTACTTC
>NA|NA|TRBJ2-7|TRBV30
CAWSVGQGSEQYF
TGTGCCTGGAGTGTAGGGCAGGGGAGCGAGCAGTACTTC
>NA|few|TRBJ1-2|TRBV6-5
CASRSGSNMGYTF
TGTGCCAGCAGGTCCGGTTCGAATATGGGCTACACCTTC
>TRBD1|NA|TRBJ2-7|TRBV6-2/TRBV6-3
CASSYSGQAYYEQYF
TGTGCCAGCAGTTACTCGGGACAGGCCTACTACGAGCAGTACTTC
>TRBD1|NA|TRBJ2-3|TRBV5-1
CASSPGTGGMDTQYF
TGCGCCAGCAGCCCCGGGACAGGGGGAATGGATACGCAGTATTTT
>NA|NA|TRBJ1-1|TRBV7-8
CASSLGRALGLNTEAFF
TGTGCCAGCAGCTTAGGGCGGGCCCTCGGTTTGAACACTGAAGCTTTCTTT
>TRBD1|NA|TRBJ1-2|TRBV3-1/TRBV3-2
CASRVRDREKWSYGYTF
TGTGCCAGCAGGGTCCGGGACAGGGAGAAGTGGAGCTATGGCTACACCTTC
>NA|NA|TRBJ1-4|TRBV10-3
CAISQRGEKLFF
TGTGCCATCAGTCAAAGAGGTGAAAAACTGTTTTTT
>NA|NA|TRBJ2-4|TRBV7-9
CASSSRDLLAKNIQYF
TGTGCCAGCAGCTCGCGGGACCTCTTAGCCAAAAACATTCAGTACTTC
>NA|NA|TRBJ1-4|TRBV7-6
CASSLAPPEAQEKLFF
TGTGCCAGCAGCTTAGCGCCTCCAGAGGCACAAGAAAAACTGTTTTTT
>TRBD1|NA|TRBJ1-5|TRBV27
CASSSGTGPYSNQPQHF
TGTGCCAGCAGTTCTGGGACAGGCCCCTATAGCAATCAGCCCCAGCATTTT
>TRBD2|NA|TRBJ2-3|TRBV24-1
CATSDHRSGRADTQYF
TGTGCCACCAGTGACCATCGAAGCGGGAGGGCAGATACGCAGTATTTT
>NA|NA|TRBJ1-1|TRBV18
CASSLTVSAEAFF
TGTGCCAGCTCTTTAACGGTGAGCGCTGAAGCTTTCTTT
>NA|NA|TRBJ2-1|TRBV29-1
CSAAPLGSYNEQFF
TGCAGCGCAGCGCCCTTGGGCTCCTACAATGAGCAGTTCTTC
>TRBD1|NA|TRBJ1-4|TRBV7-9
CASSPGGFNEKLFF
TGTGCCAGCAGCCCAGGGGGCTTTAATGAAAAACTGTTTTTT
>TRBD2|NA|TRBJ2-3|TRBV9
CASRKAGGPSDTQYF
TGTGCCAGCAGGAAAGCGGGGGGGCCATCAGATACGCAGTATTTT
>NA|NA|TRBJ1-1|TRBV24-1
CATSDTTVGTEAFF
TGTGCCACCAGTGATACAACAGTGGGCACTGAAGCTTTCTTT
>NA|NA|TRBJ1-5|TRBV6-2/TRBV6-3
CASSPPRGDNQPQHF
TGTGCCAGCAGCCCCCCGCGGGGGGACAATCAGCCCCAGCATTTT
>TRBD1|NA|TRBJ2-7|TRBV27
CASSSLSFRDRAYEQYF
TGTGCCAGCAGTTCTCTATCCTTCCGGGACAGGGCCTACGAGCAGTACTTC
>NA|once|TRBJ2-1|TRBV4-1
CASSQNRNEQFF
TGCGCCAGCAGCCAAAACAGAAATGAGCAGTTCTTC
>TRBD2|NA|TRBJ2-7|TRBV19
CASTSGTYEQYF
TGTGCCAGTACTAGCGGTACCTACGAGCAGTACTTC
>NA|NA|TRBJ1-4|TRBV19
CATREGEKLFF
TGTGCCACCAGGGAGGGAGAAAAACTGTTTTTT
>TRBD2|NA|TRBJ2-7|TRBV7-8
CASSPRRAGALLEQYF
TGTGCCAGCAGCCCCCGTCGGGCGGGAGCACTCCTGGAGCAGTACTTC
>TRBD2|NA|TRBJ2-3|TRBV2
CASSERTSGTGDTQYF
TGTGCCAGCAGTGAGCGTACTAGCGGGACTGGAGATACGCAGTATTTT
>TRBD1|NA|TRBJ2-3|TRBV7-2
CASSPGRGGNTDTQYF
TGTGCCAGCAGCCCGGGAAGAGGGGGCAACACAGATACGCAGTATTTT
>NA|NA|TRBJ1-3|TRBV4-1
CASSQDLRGSSGNTIYF
TGCGCCAGCAGCCAAGATCTGAGGGGGAGCTCTGGAAACACCATATATTTT
>TRBD1|NA|TRBJ1-5|TRBV5-1
CASSLDGTGGQPQHF
TGCGCCAGCAGCTTGGACGGGACAGGGGGGCAGCCCCAGCATTTT
>TRBD2|NA|TRBJ2-7|TRBV6-6
CASVNGGVGEQYF
TGTGCCAGCGTTAATGGGGGGGTAGGCGAGCAGTACTTC
>TRBD2|NA|TRBJ2-1|TRBV29-1
CSVLPTSGGYNEQFF
TGCAGCGTTCTCCCAACTAGCGGAGGATACAATGAGCAGTTCTTC
>TRBD2|once|TRBJ2-3|TRBV7-2
CASSLEIAGGTDTQYF
TGTGCCAGCAGCTTAGAAATAGCGGGGGGCACAGATACGCAGTATTTT